A single sample is the source of the 23 T cell receptor beta chains below, sequenced in a study of T-cell memory formation after mild COVID-19. One entry per CDR3 protein results from TCRdb running MiXCR on the 5' RACE reads. The sample consists of 200,000 to 250,000 distinct CDR3 sequences, 27% of them appearing once. Sequencing was carried out using PBMCs or a T cell subset sorted from them (not recorded which). These receptors came from an adult woman who had mild COVID-19 (a few samples of this study predate the infection). Cell type and time point are not known.

This clonotype was seen more than once but under ten times. In nucleotides, the CDR3 is TGTGCCAGCAGGGCGACAGGGGGGATGAACACTGAAGCTTTCTTT. It encodes CASRATGGMNTEAFF. The chain joins TRBV7-2 to TRBJ1-1, with 9 bases aligning to TRBD1. This CDR3 is 15 amino acids long. Germline V gene data show CDR1 as SGHTA and CDR2 as FQGNSA. Trimming cost V 6 bases and J 0 bases; bases outside gene matches: 5.

In its sample, this clonotype was seen a few times. The chain employs TRBV5-1 and TRBJ1-3; no firm D call. The CDR3 covers 13 residues. V shed 4 bases and J shed 6 bases, with 11 bases lying between them. CDR1 and CDR2 (germline): SGHRS, YFSETQ. CDR3 nucleotides: TGCGCCAGCAGCAACTCAGCGGAAAACACCATATATTTT. Translation gives CASSNSAENTIYF.

The chain joins TRBV3-1 to TRBJ1-1; D might be TRBD1 (6 bases). V lost 4 bases to trimming and J lost 5 bases, with 14 bases between them. This CDR3 region has 14 residues. Per the germline V gene, CDR1 is LGHDT and CDR2 is YNNKEL (reference sequence). The CDR3 coding sequence is TGTGCCAGCAGCCGAGTACAGGGAATTACTGAAGCTTTCTTT. Its protein is CASSRVQGITEAFF.

The chain has TRBV7-9 and TRBJ2-7, with D unresolved. V was pared by 4 bases and J by 2 bases, with 9 bases between. CDR1 and CDR2 (germline): SEHNR, FQNEAQ (reference sequence). The CDR3 consists of 13 residues. CDR3 residues: CASSYSNTYEQYF. The CDR3 bases are TGTGCCAGCAGCTATTCCAATACCTACGAGCAGTACTTC.

This clonotype was counted only a few times. This sequence joins TRBV20-1 and TRBJ2-2; TRBD1 is a possible D gene (5 bases). Trimming pared 4 bases from V and 6 bases from J, leaving 18 bases between. The CDR3 consists of 15 residues. Germline CDR1 DFQATT, CDR2 SNEGSKA (reference sequence). This CDR3 reads CSATDSLPGSGELFF. Written as DNA, the CDR3 is TGCAGTGCTACCGACTCCCTCCCAGGGTCCGGGGAGCTGTTTTTT.

The table lists this clonotype with a few counts. V usage is TRBV7-9 and J usage is TRBJ1-1, with a tentative D call TRBD1 (6 bases). V dropped 1 base and J dropped 4 bases, with 13 bases sitting between them. CDR1 and CDR2 from the germline V gene are SEHNR and FQNEAQ (reference sequence). CDR3 size: 15 residues. The CDR3 region is CASSLVQGPSTEAFF. CDR3 sequence (DNA): TGTGCCAGCAGCTTAGTACAGGGACCGAGCACTGAAGCTTTCTTT.

This clonotype was detected only a few times. This chain connects TRBV12-3 or TRBV12-4 to TRBJ1-5; D remains ambiguous. This CDR3 has 12 amino acids. The germline V and J ends were trimmed by 6 bases and 9 bases, with 12 bases remaining between them. The CDR3 DNA reads as TGTGCCAGCAGGTTTGCAGTGGGGCCCCAGCATTTT. This codes for CASRFAVGPQHF.

This chain connects TRBV4-1 to TRBJ2-5; D is undetermined. The CDR3 sequence is 13 residues long. CDR1 and CDR2 (germline): MGHRA, YSYEKL. V lost 5 bases and J lost 0, with 7 bases in between. The CDR3 reads CASSGKYQETQYF. The CDR3 region has the DNA TGCGCCAGCAGCGGGAAGTACCAAGAGACCCAGTACTTC.

CDR3 in DNA: TGTGCCAGCAGCGCCACCCCGGCGGGAGACCTCAATGAGCAGTTCTTC. It translates to CASSATPAGDLNEQFF. The chain uses TRBV9 and TRBJ2-1; 7 bases fit TRBD2. The trim removed 3 bases at V and 6 bases at J, leaving 12 bases unmatched. This CDR3 is 16 amino acids long. Looked up from germline, CDR1 is SGDLS and CDR2 is YYNGEE. Using reference TRBV9 and TRBJ2-1 for the parts outside the CDR3, the full variable domain is DSGVTQTPKHLITATGQRVTLRCSPRSGDLSVYWYQQSLDQGLQFLIQYYNGEERAKGNILERFSAQQFPDLHSELNLSSLELGDSALYFCASSATPAGDLNEQFFGPGTRLTVL.

This chain links TRBV12-3 or TRBV12-4 with TRBJ1-1, with D perhaps TRBD1 (5 bases). The CDR3 contains 15 residues. Trimming removed 8 bases from V and 1 base from J, with 17 bases in between. In DNA form, the CDR3 reads TGTGCCAGCCTTGGGACCCGCTGGGGGAACACTGAAGCTTTCTTT. It codes for CASLGTRWGNTEAFF.

This sequence joins TRBV18 and TRBJ1-3; D gene unclear. This CDR3 spans 18 amino acids. V lost 4 bases and J 0 bases, leaving 19 bases between the germline ends. Germline CDR1 KGHSH, CDR2 LQKENI. The CDR3 sequence is CASSRSGSDLNSGNTIYF. The CDR3 DNA sequence: TGTGCCAGCTCACGTTCCGGGTCCGACCTGAACTCTGGAAACACCATATATTTT.

The rearrangement uses TRBV12-3 or TRBV12-4 and TRBJ1-3, with unresolved D. Trimming left V 7 bases short and J 2 bases short, with 15 bases between. The CDR3 totals 15 residues. The CDR3 loop reads CASTLGRTPGNTIYF. CDR3 nucleotides: TGTGCCAGCACTTTGGGGAGGACTCCTGGAAACACCATATATTTT.

This clonotype was seen many times. This sequence joins TRBV15 and TRBJ1-5, with D possibly matching TRBD1 (6 bases). The CDR3 covers 18 residues. Trimming left V 7 bases short and J 8 bases short, with 30 bases between. Germline CDR1 is LNHNV and CDR2 is YYDKDF (reference sequence). CDR3 DNA sequence: TGTGCCACCACTCAAGTGGGACACCTCCGTGTCGGCGACAAGCCCCAGCATTTT. This sequence encodes CATTQVGHLRVGDKPQHF.

This clonotype was observed a handful of times. The CDR3 region is CASSNTGHTTGELFF. CDR3 coding DNA: TGTGCCAGCAGCAACACTGGACACACCACCGGGGAGCTGTTTTTT. The V and J genes are TRBV6-6 and TRBJ2-2, with D perhaps TRBD1 (5 bases). Trimming left V 6 bases short and J 4 bases short, with 15 bases between. This CDR3 comprises 15 residues. Germline CDR1 and CDR2: MNHNY and SVGAGI (reference sequence).

The chain is built from TRBV11-3 and TRBJ2-5; a possible D gene is TRBD2 (8 bases). The length of the CDR3 is 15 residues. Trimming shortened V by 4 bases and J by 5 bases, and 17 bases separated the two germline ends. CDR1 is SGHNT and CDR2 is YENEEA in the germline V gene. The CDR3 DNA follows: TGTGCCAGCAGCTCCCGGGAGGGGGCGGGTGAGACCCAGTACTTC. Translating gives CASSSREGAGETQYF.

The genes are TRBV7-9 and TRBJ1-5; D uncertain. V lost 1 base and J lost 4, with 11 bases in between. Germline V gene sequence: CDR1 SEHNR, CDR2 FQNEAQ (reference sequence). The CDR3 sequence is 15 residues long. CDR3 residues: CASSLGTGVNQPQHF. DNA for the CDR3: TGTGCCAGCAGCTTAGGGACGGGAGTTAATCAGCCCCAGCATTTT.

This clonotype was counted a few times. The chain links TRBV29-1 to TRBJ1-2; no clear D gene. CDR3 length: 12 amino acids. The germline V gene has CDR1 SQVTM and CDR2 ANQGSEA. With 0 bases removed from V and 4 bases from J, the gap between germline ends came to 6 bases. As DNA, the CDR3 is TGCAGCGTTGAAGAAAACCCCTATGGCTACACCTTC. Its translation: CSVEENPYGYTF.

Notes on this clonotype: Since no conserved phenylalanine or tryptophan closes the CDR3, a read error is the likely cause. The chain combines TRBV27 with TRBJ2-7; TRBD2 matches at 11 bases. CDR3 size: 16 residues. The germline V gene has CDR1 MNHEY and CDR2 SMNVEV (reference sequence). J lost 2 bases, V lost 5 bases, and 8 bases had no gene match. Here the CDR3 DNA reads TGTGCCAGCAGTCCTTGGGGACTAGCGGCTACCTACGAGCAGTACTTA. Its translation is CASSPWGLAATYEQYL.

A few counts support this clonotype. The V and J genes are TRBV12-3 or TRBV12-4 and TRBJ1-3; TRBD1 might be the D (5 bases). This CDR3 comprises 14 residues. Trimming left V 7 bases short and J 4 bases short, with 14 bases between. CDR3 in amino acids: CASIPWGEGNTIYF. The CDR3 nucleotides read TGTGCCAGCATTCCTTGGGGGGAAGGAAACACCATATATTTT.

The J gene is TRBJ1-3, the V gene TRBV5-1; D gene unclear. CDR1 and CDR2 from the germline V gene are SGHRS and YFSETQ. The germline V and J ends were trimmed by 0 bases and 4 bases, with 8 bases remaining between them. The CDR3 has 14 amino acids. CDR3 DNA: TGCGCCAGCAGCTTGGAGGACGTCGGAAACACCATATATTTT. Amino acid sequence: CASSLEDVGNTIYF.

This clonotype was counted at least ten times. The chain carries TRBV7-2 and TRBJ2-3; D unresolved. With 5 bases removed from V and 3 bases from J, the gap between germline ends came to 6 bases. This CDR3 region has 12 residues. CDR1 and CDR2 (germline): SGHTA, FQGNSA. The CDR3 coding sequence is TGTGCCAGCAGCCAATATACAGATACGCAGTATTTT. Its protein product is CASSQYTDTQYF.

The V call is TRBV12-3 or TRBV12-4, the J call TRBJ2-3, with D possibly being TRBD2 (5 bases). This CDR3 contains 15 residues. V lost 2 bases and J 2 bases, leaving 11 bases between the germline ends. The CDR3 DNA reads as TGTGCCAGCAGTTTAAGTGGAGGAGACACAGATACGCAGTATTTT. Amino acids: CASSLSGGDTDTQYF.

This chain joins TRBV20-1 and TRBJ2-7, with a tentative D call TRBD1 (6 bases). Trimming took off 3 bases at V and 2 bases at J, with 14 bases between the two ends. CDR1 is DFQATT, CDR2 SNEGSKA, per germline (reference sequence). There are 14 residues in the CDR3. The CDR3 is CSASMAGVTYEQYF. The DNA of the CDR3 is TGCAGTGCTAGTATGGCAGGGGTAACCTACGAGCAGTACTTC.